What follows is one T cell receptor beta chain and its context. The protocol was immunoSEQ multiplex PCR, while the TCRdb copy is restricted to in-frame clones and leaves out a portion. The table lists approximately 60,000 clones, around 76% of them singletons. This record comes from a study of blood T cell repertoires in COVID-19. Germline V gene sequence: CDR1 KGHDR, CDR2 SFDVKD. V was trimmed by 0 bases and J by 6 bases, leaving 15 bases between them. There are 16 residues in the CDR3. Sequenced: peripheral blood. This chain links TRBV24-1 with TRBJ2-3, with a weak D call TRBD1 (5 bases). The TCR originated in a human donor in a cohort sampled during active COVID-19. This CDR3 is CATSDLQAGLEDTQYF. The CDR3 DNA is TGTGCCACCAGTGATTTGCAGGCAGGGCTAGAGGATACGCAGTATTTT.